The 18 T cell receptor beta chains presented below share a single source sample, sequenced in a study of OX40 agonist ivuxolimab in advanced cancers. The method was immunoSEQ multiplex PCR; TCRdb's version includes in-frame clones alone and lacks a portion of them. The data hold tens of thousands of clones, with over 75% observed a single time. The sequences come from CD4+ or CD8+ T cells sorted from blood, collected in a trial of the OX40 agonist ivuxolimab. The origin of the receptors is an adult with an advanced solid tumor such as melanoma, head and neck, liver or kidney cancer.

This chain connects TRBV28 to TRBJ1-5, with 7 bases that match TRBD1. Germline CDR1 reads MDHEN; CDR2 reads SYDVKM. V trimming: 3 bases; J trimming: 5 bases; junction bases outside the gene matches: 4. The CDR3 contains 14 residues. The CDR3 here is CASSLDRRYQPQHF. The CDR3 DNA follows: TGTGCCAGCAGTTTGGACAGGCGGTATCAGCCCCAGCATTTT.

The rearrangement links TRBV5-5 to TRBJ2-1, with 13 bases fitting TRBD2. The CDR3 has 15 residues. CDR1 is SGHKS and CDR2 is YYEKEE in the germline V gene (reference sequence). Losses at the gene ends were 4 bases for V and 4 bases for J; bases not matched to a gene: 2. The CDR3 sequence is CASSTLAGGYNEQFF. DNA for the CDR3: TGTGCCAGCAGCACACTAGCGGGAGGGTACAATGAGCAGTTCTTC.

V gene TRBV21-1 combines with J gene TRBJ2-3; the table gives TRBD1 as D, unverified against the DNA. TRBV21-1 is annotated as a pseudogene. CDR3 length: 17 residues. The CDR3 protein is CASSKGQGAPHTDTQYF. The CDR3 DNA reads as TGTGCCAGCAGCAAAGGACAGGGGGCGCCCCACACAGATACGCAGTATTTT.

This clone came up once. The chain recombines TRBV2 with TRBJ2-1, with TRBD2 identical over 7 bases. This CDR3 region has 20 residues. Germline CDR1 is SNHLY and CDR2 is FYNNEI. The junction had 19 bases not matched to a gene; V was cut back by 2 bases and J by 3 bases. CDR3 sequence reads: CASSELRAGVMDQLYNEQFF. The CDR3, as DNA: TGTGCCAGCAGTGAATTGAGGGCGGGAGTCATGGATCAGCTCTACAATGAGCAGTTCTTC.

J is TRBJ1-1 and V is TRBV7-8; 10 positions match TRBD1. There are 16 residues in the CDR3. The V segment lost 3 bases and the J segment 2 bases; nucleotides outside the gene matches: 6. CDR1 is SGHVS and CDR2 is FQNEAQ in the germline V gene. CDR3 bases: TGTGCCAGCAGCTTGGGGACAGGGGCCTCAAACACTGAAGCTTTCTTT. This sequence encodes CASSLGTGASNTEAFF.

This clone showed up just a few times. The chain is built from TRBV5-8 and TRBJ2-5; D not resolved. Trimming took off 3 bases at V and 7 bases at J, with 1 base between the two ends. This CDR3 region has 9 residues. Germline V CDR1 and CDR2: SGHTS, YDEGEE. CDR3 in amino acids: CASSWTQYF. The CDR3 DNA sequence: TGTGCCAGCAGCTGGACCCAGTACTTC. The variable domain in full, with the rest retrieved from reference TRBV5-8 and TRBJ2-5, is EAGVTQSPTHLIKTRGQQATLRCSPISGHTSVYWYQQALGLGLQFLLWYDEGEERNRGNFPPRFSGRQFPNYSSELNVNALELEDSALYLCASSWTQYFGPGTRLLVL.

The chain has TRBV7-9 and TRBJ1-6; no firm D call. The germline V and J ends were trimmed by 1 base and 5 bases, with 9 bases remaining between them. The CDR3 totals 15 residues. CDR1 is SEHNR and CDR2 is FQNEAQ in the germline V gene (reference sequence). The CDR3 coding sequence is TGTGCCAGCAGCTTAGGGGTCGGAAATAATTCACCCCTCCACTTT. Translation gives CASSLGVGNNSPLHF.

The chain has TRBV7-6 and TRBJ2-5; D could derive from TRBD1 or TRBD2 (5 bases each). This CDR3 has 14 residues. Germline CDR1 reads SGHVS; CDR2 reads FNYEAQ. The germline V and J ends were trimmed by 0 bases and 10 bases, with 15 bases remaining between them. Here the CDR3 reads CASSLATRGVNQYF. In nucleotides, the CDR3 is TGTGCCAGCAGCTTAGCGACACGAGGGGTGAACCAGTACTTC.

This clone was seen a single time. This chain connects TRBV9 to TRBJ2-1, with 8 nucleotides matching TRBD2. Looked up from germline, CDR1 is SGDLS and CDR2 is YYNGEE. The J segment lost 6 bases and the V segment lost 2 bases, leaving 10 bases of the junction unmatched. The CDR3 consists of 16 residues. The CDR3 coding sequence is TGTGCCAGCAGCGTCGTCGGGACTAGTACCTCCAATGAGCAGTTCTTC. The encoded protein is CASSVVGTSTSNEQFF.

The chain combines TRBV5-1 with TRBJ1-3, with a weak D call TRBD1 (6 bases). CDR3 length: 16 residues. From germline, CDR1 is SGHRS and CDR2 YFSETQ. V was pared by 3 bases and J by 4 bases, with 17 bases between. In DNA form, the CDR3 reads TGCGCCAGCAGCTCTGGGGACACCCGAAGCGGAAACACCATATATTTT. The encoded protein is CASSSGDTRSGNTIYF.

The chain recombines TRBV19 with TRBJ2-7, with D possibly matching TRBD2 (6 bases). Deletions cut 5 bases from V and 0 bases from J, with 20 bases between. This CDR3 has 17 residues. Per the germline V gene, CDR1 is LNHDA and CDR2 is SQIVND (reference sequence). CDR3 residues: CASSAYRDSLSSYEQYF. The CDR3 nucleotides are TGTGCCAGTAGTGCCTACCGGGACTCCCTTTCCTCCTACGAGCAGTACTTC. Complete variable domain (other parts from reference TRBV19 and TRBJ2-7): DGGITQSPKYLFRKEGQNVTLSCEQNLNHDAMYWYRQDPGQGLRLIYYSQIVNDFQKGDIAEGYSVSREKKESFPLTVTSAQKNPTAFYLCASSAYRDSLSSYEQYFGPGTRLTVT.

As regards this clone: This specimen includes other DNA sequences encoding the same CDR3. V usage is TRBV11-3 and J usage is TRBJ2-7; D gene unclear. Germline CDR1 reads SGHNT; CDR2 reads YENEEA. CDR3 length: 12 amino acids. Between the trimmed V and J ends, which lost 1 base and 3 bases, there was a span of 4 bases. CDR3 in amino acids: CASSLGSYEQYF. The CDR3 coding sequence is TGTGCCAGCAGCTTAGGGAGCTACGAGCAGTACTTC.

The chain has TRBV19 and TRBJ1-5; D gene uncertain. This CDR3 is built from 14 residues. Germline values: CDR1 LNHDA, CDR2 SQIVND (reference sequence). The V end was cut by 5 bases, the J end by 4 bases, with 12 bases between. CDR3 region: CASSPREPNQPQHF. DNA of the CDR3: TGTGCCAGTAGTCCCCGGGAACCTAATCAGCCCCAGCATTTT.

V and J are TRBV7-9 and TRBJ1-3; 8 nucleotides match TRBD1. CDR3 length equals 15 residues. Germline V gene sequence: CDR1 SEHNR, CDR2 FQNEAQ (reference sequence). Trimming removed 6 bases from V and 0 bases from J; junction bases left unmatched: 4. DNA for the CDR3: TGTGCCAGCAGTTCTACAGGGGGCTCTGGAAACACCATATATTTT. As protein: CASSSTGGSGNTIYF. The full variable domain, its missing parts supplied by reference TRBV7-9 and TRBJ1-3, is DTGVSQNPRHKITKRGQNVTFRCDPISEHNRLYWYRQTLGQGPEFLTYFQNEAQLEKSRLLSDRFSAERPKGSFSTLEIQRTEQGDSAMYLCASSSTGGSGNTIYFGEGSWLTVV.

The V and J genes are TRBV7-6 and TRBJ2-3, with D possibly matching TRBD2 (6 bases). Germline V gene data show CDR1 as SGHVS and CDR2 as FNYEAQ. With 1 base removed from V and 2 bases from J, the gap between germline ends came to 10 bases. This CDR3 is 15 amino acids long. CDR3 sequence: CASSLEGGVTDTQYF. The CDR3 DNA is TGTGCCAGCAGCTTAGAAGGAGGGGTCACAGATACGCAGTATTTT.

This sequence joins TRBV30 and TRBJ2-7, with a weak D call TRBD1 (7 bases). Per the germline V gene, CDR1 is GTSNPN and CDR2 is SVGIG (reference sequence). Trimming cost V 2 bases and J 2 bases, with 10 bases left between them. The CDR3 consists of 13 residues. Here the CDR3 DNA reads TGTGCCTGGAGTTCAGGGGGGCCCTACGAGCAGTACTTC. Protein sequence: CAWSSGGPYEQYF.

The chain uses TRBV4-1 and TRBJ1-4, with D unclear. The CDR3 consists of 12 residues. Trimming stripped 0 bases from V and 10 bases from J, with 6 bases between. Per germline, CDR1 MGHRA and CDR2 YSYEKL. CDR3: CASSQEGGKLFF. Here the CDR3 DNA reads TGCGCCAGCAGCCAAGAAGGTGGAAAACTGTTTTTT.

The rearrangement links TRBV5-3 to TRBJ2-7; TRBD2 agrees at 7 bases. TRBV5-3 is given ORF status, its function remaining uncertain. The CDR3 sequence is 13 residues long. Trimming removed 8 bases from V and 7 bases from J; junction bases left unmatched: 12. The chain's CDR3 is CASSPRTSREQYF. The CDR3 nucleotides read TGTGCCAGCAGCCCGAGGACTAGTAGGGAGCAGTACTTC.